These 10 T cell receptor beta chains share one sample of origin, sequenced in a study of early T cells in non-severe SARS-CoV-2 infection. TCRdb re-derived calls from the 5' RACE reads in MiXCR, one entry per CDR3 protein. The sample shows about 50,000 distinct CDR3 sequences, 13% of them seen only once. Sample: whole blood. These receptors all stem from an adult who was a healthcare worker with PCR-confirmed SARS-CoV-2 infection or an uninfected control (not recorded which).

This clonotype was observed a few times. The CDR3 region has the DNA TGTGCCAGCAGCTCAAGGACAGGGGAAGATTCACCCCTCCACTTT. It encodes CASSSRTGEDSPLHF. The chain carries TRBV7-9 and TRBJ1-6; 9 nucleotides agree with TRBD1. The V segment lost 4 bases and the J segment 8 bases; nucleotides outside the gene matches: 6. Germline V gene lookup returns CDR1 SEHNR and CDR2 FQNEAQ (reference sequence). The CDR3 is 15 amino acids.

V gene TRBV6-1 combines with J gene TRBJ2-1; the D is unclear. Germline V lookup: CDR1 MNHNS, CDR2 SASEGT. Trimming pared 5 bases from V and 0 bases from J, leaving 11 bases between. This CDR3 comprises 15 residues. CDR3 sequence (DNA): TGTGCCAGCAGTAGTAGCTTTGCCTCCTACAATGAGCAGTTCTTC. It specifies CASSSSFASYNEQFF.

Ten or more counts support this clonotype. The genes are TRBV18 and TRBJ1-5, with a possible D match to TRBD1 (6 bases). V dropped 5 bases and J dropped 1 base, with 12 bases sitting between them. This CDR3 has 15 amino acids. CDR1 KGHSH and CDR2 LQKENI come from the germline V gene. The CDR3 region is CASSYRDGSNQPQHF. CDR3 nucleotide sequence: TGTGCCAGCTCATACAGGGATGGAAGCAATCAGCCCCAGCATTTT.

This clonotype has just a few counts. The CDR3 bases are TGTGCCAGCAGTGAGATGGGACAGCCCGGATATGGCTACACCTTC. Translating it yields CASSEMGQPGYGYTF. The chain carries TRBV2 and TRBJ1-2; TRBD1 matches at 7 bases. CDR1 SNHLY and CDR2 FYNNEI come from the germline V gene. CDR3 length: 15 residues. With V trimmed by 3 bases and J by 5 bases, 9 bases remained unmatched.

This clonotype was seen many times. V and J are TRBV30 and TRBJ1-2; 7 bases align to TRBD1. The CDR3 runs to 13 residues. V was clipped by 3 bases and J by 8 bases; unmatched bases: 9. Germline values: CDR1 GTSNPN, CDR2 SVGIG (reference sequence). CDR3 bases: TGTGCCTGGAGGAACGACAGGGTTGAGGGCTACACCTTC. It specifies CAWRNDRVEGYTF. Based on the CDR3 plus reference TRBV30 and TRBJ1-2, the full variable domain is SQTIHQWPATLVQPVGSPLSLECTVEGTSNPNLYWYRQAAGRGLQLLFYSVGIGQISSEVPQNLSASRPQDRQFILSSKKLLLSDSGFYLCAWRNDRVEGYTFGSGTRLTVV.

This clonotype has a count of ten or more. The chain has TRBV28 and TRBJ1-1, with 7 bases lining up with TRBD1. V dropped 6 bases and J dropped 0; count of bases not matched to a gene: 7. Germline V gives CDR1 MDHEN, CDR2 SYDVKM. The CDR3 is 15 amino acids. CDR3 sequence reads: CASSHPGQMNTEAFF. The CDR3, as DNA: TGTGCCAGCAGCCATCCGGGACAGATGAACACTGAAGCTTTCTTT.

This clonotype was observed at least ten times. The rearrangement uses TRBV3-1 and TRBJ2-5; the match to TRBD1 covers 7 bases. J lost 1 base, V lost 4 bases, and 3 bases had no gene match. The CDR3 has 14 residues. Germline V lookup: CDR1 LGHDT, CDR2 YNNKEL (reference sequence). CDR3 sequence: CASSPQGPQETQYF. The DNA for the CDR3 is TGTGCCAGCAGCCCACAGGGGCCCCAAGAGACCCAGTACTTC.

This clonotype was observed many times. The chain recombines TRBV12-5 with TRBJ1-1; a possible D gene is TRBD1 (5 bases). The germline V and J ends were trimmed by 8 bases and 4 bases, with 14 bases remaining between them. CDR1 and CDR2 from the germline V gene are LGHNT and FRNRAP. The CDR3 has 13 amino acids. The CDR3 here is CASQDNLGTEAFF. CDR3 DNA sequence: TGTGCTAGTCAGGACAATTTAGGCACTGAAGCTTTCTTT.

This clonotype turned up a few times. The rearrangement joins TRBV5-1 to TRBJ2-7; 7 nucleotides line up with TRBD2. The V gene end was trimmed by 0 bases and the J gene end by 3 bases; junction bases not matched to a gene: 18. Germline lookup yields CDR1 SGHRS and CDR2 YFSETQ. This CDR3 spans 19 amino acids. CDR3 loop: CASSLEARGREWGYYEQYF. In DNA form, the CDR3 reads TGCGCCAGCAGCTTGGAGGCTCGAGGGCGGGAGTGGGGGTACTACGAGCAGTACTTC.

This clonotype was recorded at least ten times. The chain couples TRBV29-1 to TRBJ1-6; no clear D gene. In germline, CDR1 is SQVTM, CDR2 ANQGSEA. Deletions cut 4 bases from V and 7 bases from J, with 8 bases between. The CDR3 length is 12 residues. The CDR3 sequence: CSVGHGNSPLHF. CDR3 bases: TGCAGCGTTGGTCACGGGAATTCACCCCTCCACTTT.